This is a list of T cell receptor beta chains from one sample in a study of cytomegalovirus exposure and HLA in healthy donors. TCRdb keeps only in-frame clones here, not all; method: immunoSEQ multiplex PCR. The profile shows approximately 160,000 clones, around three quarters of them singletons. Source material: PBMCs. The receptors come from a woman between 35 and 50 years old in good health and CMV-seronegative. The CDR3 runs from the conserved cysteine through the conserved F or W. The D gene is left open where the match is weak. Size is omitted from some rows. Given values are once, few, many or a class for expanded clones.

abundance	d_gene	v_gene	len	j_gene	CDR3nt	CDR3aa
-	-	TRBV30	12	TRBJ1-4	TGTGCCTTACCCGGGATTAATGAAAAACTGTTTTTT	CALPGINEKLFF
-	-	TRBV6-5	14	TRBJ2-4	TGTGCCAGCAGTTACTCCGTCAGAAACGACATTCAGTACTTC	CASSYSVRNDIQYF
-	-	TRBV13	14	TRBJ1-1	TGTGCCAGCAGCTTAGACTCGATGAACACTGAAGCTTTCTTT	CASSLDSMNTEAFF
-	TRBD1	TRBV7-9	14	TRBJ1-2	TGTGCCAGCAGCTTAGCGGGACAGGGAGGAGGCTACACCTTC	CASSLAGQGGGYTF
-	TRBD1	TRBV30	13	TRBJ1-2	TGTGCCTCACCAGGGACAGACCTTTATGGCTACACCTTC	CASPGTDLYGYTF
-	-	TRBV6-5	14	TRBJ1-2	TGTGCCAGCAGTTACTCTGAGAGGGCCTGGGGCTACACCTTC	CASSYSERAWGYTF
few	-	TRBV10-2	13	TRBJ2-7	TGCGCCAGCAGCCCTATTAGTGGAGGGGAGCAGTACTTC	CASSPISGGEQYF
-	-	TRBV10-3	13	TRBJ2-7	TGTGCCATCAGTACGACTGTGAGTGACGAGCAGTACTTC	CAISTTVSDEQYF
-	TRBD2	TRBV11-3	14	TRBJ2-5	TGTGCCAGCAACCTCGGACTAGCGCAAGAGACCCAGTACTTC	CASNLGLAQETQYF
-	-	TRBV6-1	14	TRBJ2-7	TGTGCCAGCAGTGGACTAGTTACTTCCTACGAGCAGTACTTC	CASSGLVTSYEQYF
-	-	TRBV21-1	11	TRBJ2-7	TGTGCCAGCAGCATTACCTACGAGCAGTACTTC	CASSITYEQYF
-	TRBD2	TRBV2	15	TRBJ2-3	TGTGCCAGCAGTGATAGCGGGAGGGCCATAGATACGCAGTATTTT	CASSDSGRAIDTQYF
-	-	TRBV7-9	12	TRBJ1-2	TGTGCCAGCAGCTTGGCCCGATATGGCTACACCTTC	CASSLARYGYTF
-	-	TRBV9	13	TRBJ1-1	TGTGCCAGCAGCGGCGACATGAACACTGAAGCTTTCTTT	CASSGDMNTEAFF
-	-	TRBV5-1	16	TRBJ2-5	TGCGCCAGCAGCTTGGTAGGGTGGGAGAGCCAAGAGACCCAGTACTTC	CASSLVGWESQETQYF
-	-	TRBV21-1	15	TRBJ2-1	-	CASSTGVAGGNEQFF
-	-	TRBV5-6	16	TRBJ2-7	TGTGCCAGCAGCTTTTGGGGGAGGCCCAGCCTTTACGAGCAGTACTTC	CASSFWGRPSLYEQYF
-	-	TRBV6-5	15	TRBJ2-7	TGTGCCAGCAGTTACTCGGGGGCTCCAGGGTACGAGCAGTACTTC	CASSYSGAPGYEQYF
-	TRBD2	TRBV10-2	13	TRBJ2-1	TGCGCCACCGTAGCGGGAGCTCGTAGTGAGCAGTTCTTC	CATVAGARSEQFF
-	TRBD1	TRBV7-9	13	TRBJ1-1	TGTGCCAGCAGCTTTGGAGGGGGCCAGGGAGCTTTCTTT	CASSFGGGQGAFF
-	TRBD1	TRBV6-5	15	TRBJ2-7	TGTGCCAGCAGTTTCGGGACAGGGGGCTTCTACGAGCAGTACTTC	CASSFGTGGFYEQYF
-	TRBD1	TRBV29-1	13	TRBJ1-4	TGCAGCGTCCCCGACAGGGTGAATGAAAAACTGTTTTTT	CSVPDRVNEKLFF
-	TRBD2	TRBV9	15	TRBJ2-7	TGTGCCAGCAGCGCAGGGACTAGCGGGAGGGGCGAGCAGTACTTC	CASSAGTSGRGEQYF
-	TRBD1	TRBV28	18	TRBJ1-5	TGTGCCAGCAGTACCGGGACAGGTAAAAGGGATAGCAATCAGCCCCAGCATTTT	CASSTGTGKRDSNQPQHF
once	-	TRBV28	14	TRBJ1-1	TGTGCCAGCAGTTTGGATGCGGGGTTAGTTGAAGCTTTCTTT	CASSLDAGLVEAFF
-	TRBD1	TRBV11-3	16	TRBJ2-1	TGTGCCAGCAGCCGAATTAGGCCAGGGGGCAACAATGAGCAGTTCTTC	CASSRIRPGGNNEQFF
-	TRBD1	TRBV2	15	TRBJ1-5	TGTGCCAGCAGTGATGAGGGGGCAAGCAATCAGCCCCAGCATTTT	CASSDEGASNQPQHF
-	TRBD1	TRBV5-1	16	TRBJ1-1	TGCGCCAGCAGCTTACAGGGGGCGCAAATTGGCACTGAAGCTTTCTTT	CASSLQGAQIGTEAFF
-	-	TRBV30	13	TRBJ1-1	TGTGCCTGGAAGAAACGGGAGAACACTGAAGCTTTCTTT	CAWKKRENTEAFF
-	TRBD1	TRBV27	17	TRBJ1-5	TGTGCCAGCAGTCCCGACCTCCGACAGGGGGCTAATCAGCCCCAGCATTTT	CASSPDLRQGANQPQHF
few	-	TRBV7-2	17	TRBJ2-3	TGTGCCAGCAGCTCCCGAGCAGGGGCAGGGGGGAGGGATACGCAGTATTTT	CASSSRAGAGGRDTQYF
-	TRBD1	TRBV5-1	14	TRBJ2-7	TGCGCCAGCAGCTTGGGACAGGGTATTAACGAGCAGTACTTC	CASSLGQGINEQYF
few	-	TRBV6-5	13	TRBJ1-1	TGTGCCAGTAAGGGGCAGTCGGAAACTGAAGCTTTCTTT	CASKGQSETEAFF
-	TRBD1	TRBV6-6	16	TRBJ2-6	TGTGCCAGCAAATTAGGGACAGCCTCTGGGGCCAACGTCCTGACTTTC	CASKLGTASGANVLTF
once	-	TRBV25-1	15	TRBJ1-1	TGTGCCAGCAGCCACCGCGGGGGCGCCGACACTGAAGCTTTCTTT	CASSHRGGADTEAFF
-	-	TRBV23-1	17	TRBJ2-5	TGCGCCAGCAGTCAACACTATCCCAGGCTTTCCCGGGGGACCCAGTACTTC	CASSQHYPRLSRGTQYF
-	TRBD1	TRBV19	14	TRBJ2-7	TGTGCCAGTAGCGAACCAGGGGGTAGATACGAGCAGTACTTC	CASSEPGGRYEQYF
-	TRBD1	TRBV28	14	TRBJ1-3	TGTGCCAGCGAGGGACAGGGTAGTGGAAACACCATATATTTT	CASEGQGSGNTIYF
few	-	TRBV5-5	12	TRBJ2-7	TGTGCCAGCAGCCTCACGGAGAGCGAGCAGTACTTC	CASSLTESEQYF
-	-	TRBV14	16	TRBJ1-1	TGTGCCAGCAGCCAAAGGATCGACAGTCTACCCTCCGAAGCTTTCTTT	CASSQRIDSLPSEAFF
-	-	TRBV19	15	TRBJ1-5	TGTGCCAGTAGTATCTTCGGACAGACCAATCAGCCCCAGCATTTT	CASSIFGQTNQPQHF
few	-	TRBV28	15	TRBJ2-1	TGTGCCAGCAGTCCTCCGGCTAGCGCCGACAATGAGCAGTTCTTC	CASSPPASADNEQFF